These 30 T cell receptor beta chains were sequenced from one sample in a study of CXCR3-negative and CXCR3-positive naive CD8 T cells. UMI-labeled TRB cDNA libraries were prepared by 5' RACE. TCRdb reanalyzed the 5' RACE reads, giving one entry per CDR3 protein sequence and no DNA. Here the sample table reports about 130,000 distinct CDR3 sequences. The specimen sequenced was naive CXCR3- CD8+ T cells from blood. Subset of the sample: CD45RO-CCR7+CD27+CD95- naive CD8+ T cells lacking CXCR3 (TNR3-). Receptors originate from a human donor in good health. Some clones in this sample may be carry-over from other donors' samples.

The rearrangement links TRBV6-6 to TRBJ2-1; TCRdb's assignment of TRBD2 cannot be checked, as there is no DNA. The CDR3 is made up of 18 amino acids. Per germline, CDR1 MNHNY and CDR2 SVGAGI (reference sequence). The CDR3 region is CASSNLPVRGEGLDEQFF.

This chain connects TRBV29-1 to TRBJ1-2; TCRdb's assignment of TRBD1 cannot be checked, as there is no DNA. CDR1 and CDR2 (germline): SQVTM, ANQGSEA. The CDR3 consists of 16 residues. The CDR3 protein is CSVEVIEGVQGYGYTF.

V is TRBV7-9 and J is TRBJ2-1; as DNA is missing, the TRBD1 call by TCRdb cannot be tested. CDR1 and CDR2 (germline): SEHNR, FQNEAQ (reference sequence). The CDR3 covers 15 residues. CDR3 sequence reads: CASSPVADSYNEQFF. Supplemented by reference TRBV7-9 and TRBJ2-1, the full variable domain reads DTGVSQNPRHKITKRGQNVTFRCDPISEHNRLYWYRQTLGQGPEFLTYFQNEAQLEKSRLLSDRFSAERPKGSFSTLEIQRTEQGDSAMYLCASSPVADSYNEQFFGPGTRLTVL.

The chain recombines TRBV7-9 with TRBJ2-7; TCRdb outputs TRBD1, but without DNA this stays unchecked. Per germline, CDR1 SEHNR and CDR2 FQNEAQ (reference sequence). CDR3 length equals 17 residues. The CDR3 protein is CASSLAQGEAVIYEQYF.

The chain is built from TRBV11-3 and TRBJ2-5; TCRdb selects TRBD2, and the lack of DNA leaves this call unchecked. Per the germline V gene, CDR1 is SGHNT and CDR2 is YENEEA. The length of the CDR3 is 13 residues. The CDR3 spells CASSQGVLETQYF.

The rearrangement joins TRBV28 to TRBJ2-7; TCRdb lists TRBD1, though no DNA is available to test this call. The CDR3 length is 15 residues. CDR1 and CDR2 from the germline V gene are MDHEN and SYDVKM. CDR3 sequence: CASSLTLTGYYEQYF.

This chain links TRBV2 with TRBJ2-1; TCRdb's D call of TRBD2 is untestable without DNA. Germline V gene data show CDR1 as SNHLY and CDR2 as FYNNEI. This CDR3 comprises 15 residues. CDR3: CASEGLAELYNEQFF.

The genes are TRBV7-2 and TRBJ2-5. This CDR3 is built from 16 residues. Germline V gene sequence: CDR1 SGHTA, CDR2 FQGNSA. The CDR3 region is CASSFEIIGRRETQYF.

V is TRBV5-5 and J is TRBJ2-3; TCRdb reports TRBD1, a call that lacks DNA to check it against. CDR3 length: 15 amino acids. From germline, CDR1 is SGHKS and CDR2 YYEKEE (reference sequence). The CDR3 protein is CASSRRDGYTDTQYF.

The J gene is TRBJ2-5, the V gene TRBV7-9; TCRdb's D call, TRBD1, is unchecked because there is no DNA. The CDR3 covers 16 residues. In germline, CDR1 is SEHNR, CDR2 FQNEAQ (reference sequence). CDR3 region: CAGSDRDGRLRETQYF.

The chain employs TRBV4-1 and TRBJ2-5; TCRdb names TRBD1, which stays unverified in the absence of DNA. The CDR3 runs 14 residues. Germline V gene data show CDR1 as MGHRA and CDR2 as YSYEKL. The CDR3 protein is CASSQGPGTETQYF.

CDR3 sequence: CATSETSGSNLNIQYF. V usage is TRBV15 and J usage is TRBJ2-4; TCRdb indicates TRBD2, and absent DNA this call remains unverified. Looked up from germline, CDR1 is LNHNV and CDR2 is YYDKDF (reference sequence). The CDR3 consists of 16 residues.

The chain combines TRBV12-3 or TRBV12-4 with TRBJ2-7; without DNA, the TCRdb call of TRBD1 cannot be checked. CDR3 length: 13 residues. The CDR3 sequence is CASSGLRDYEQYF.

The rearrangement links TRBV23-1 to TRBJ2-7; TCRdb names TRBD1, which stays unverified in the absence of DNA. TRBV23-1 is annotated as an ORF whose role is uncertain. This CDR3 is 16 amino acids long. The CDR3: CASSQSSGEGSYEQYF.

The chain has TRBV12-3 or TRBV12-4 and TRBJ1-1; there is no DNA to check the TCRdb D call of TRBD1. There are 13 residues in the CDR3. The CDR3 spells CASSWDEVAEAFF.

V gene TRBV7-8 combines with J gene TRBJ1-5. The CDR3 is 12 residues long. Germline V gene data show CDR1 as SGHVS and CDR2 as FQNEAQ. The CDR3 is CASSLEGQPQHF.

This chain connects TRBV7-9 to TRBJ2-3; TCRdb proposes TRBD2, but this gene call is untestable without DNA. The CDR3 consists of 16 residues. CDR1 and CDR2 from the germline V gene are SEHNR and FQNEAQ (reference sequence). The CDR3 reads CASSWGTLAAPDTQYF.

This rearrangement joins TRBV23-1 to TRBJ2-4; no DNA is available, so the TRBD1 call from TCRdb remains unchecked. TRBV23-1 is reported as an ORF; its role is uncertain. The CDR3 extends over 16 amino acids. CDR3 sequence reads: CASSPPGDLAKNIQYF.

The chain carries TRBV29-1 and TRBJ2-7; TCRdb's D call, TRBD2, is unchecked because there is no DNA. CDR3 size: 13 residues. Looked up from germline, CDR1 is SQVTM and CDR2 is ANQGSEA. CDR3 residues: CSVELAGAYEQYF.

CDR3 region: CASSFEASGIADTQYF. The chain links TRBV28 to TRBJ2-3; TCRdb's assignment of TRBD2 cannot be checked, as there is no DNA. From germline, CDR1 is MDHEN and CDR2 SYDVKM. The CDR3 sequence is 16 residues long.

The chain recombines TRBV5-5 with TRBJ2-7; TCRdb reports TRBD1, a call that lacks DNA to check it against. Germline V gives CDR1 SGHKS, CDR2 YYEKEE (reference sequence). The CDR3 extends over 17 amino acids. CDR3 sequence reads: CASSPEDVGEPSYEQYF.

This chain connects TRBV20-1 to TRBJ2-1; checking the TCRdb D call of TRBD1 is not possible without DNA. Germline loops: CDR1 DFQATT, CDR2 SNEGSKA (reference sequence). The CDR3 is 15 residues long. The CDR3 loop is CSARDFMWDSSEQFF.

J is TRBJ1-4 and V is TRBV12-3 or TRBV12-4; the TCRdb call, TRBD1, lacks DNA for checking. The CDR3 covers 15 residues. CDR3 amino acids: CASSHRWGVNEKLFF.

The chain carries TRBV7-9 and TRBJ2-1; without DNA, the TCRdb call of TRBD2 cannot be checked. This CDR3 spans 16 amino acids. Per germline, CDR1 SEHNR and CDR2 FQNEAQ (reference sequence). This CDR3 reads CASSLALSGSNNEQFF.

The V and J genes are TRBV7-9 and TRBJ2-1; TCRdb calls TRBD2, which cannot be checked without DNA. Germline CDR1 reads SEHNR; CDR2 reads FQNEAQ (reference sequence). The length of the CDR3 is 15 residues. This CDR3 reads CASSFQEGLYNEQFF.

The gene calls are TRBV6-1 and TRBJ2-7; TCRdb's D gene call, TRBD1, goes unchecked for lack of DNA. The V gene's germline CDR1 is MNHNS and CDR2 SASEGT. The CDR3 length is 14 residues. CDR3 sequence reads: CASSDRGWGIEQYF.

The CDR3 spells CSVEARGQGSYEQYF. The chain recombines TRBV29-1 with TRBJ2-7; TCRdb's assignment of TRBD1 cannot be checked, as there is no DNA. This CDR3 spans 15 amino acids. Germline-derived CDR1 and CDR2 are SQVTM and ANQGSEA.

The rearrangement links TRBV5-5 to TRBJ2-7; the D call from TCRdb, TRBD1, cannot be confirmed without DNA. From germline, CDR1 is SGHKS and CDR2 YYEKEE (reference sequence). The CDR3 sequence is 15 residues long. CDR3 region: CASSRPGQGFYEQYF.

The chain links TRBV29-1 to TRBJ2-3; TCRdb proposes TRBD2, but this gene call is untestable without DNA. Germline V gene sequence: CDR1 SQVTM, CDR2 ANQGSEA. The CDR3 sequence is 14 residues long. CDR3 amino acids: CSVVRGRPTDTQYF.

The V call is TRBV11-2, the J call TRBJ2-1; TCRdb selects TRBD2, and the lack of DNA leaves this call unchecked. Germline V gives CDR1 SGHAT, CDR2 FQNNGV. The CDR3 sequence is 15 residues long. CDR3 sequence reads: CASSFGRASYNEQFF.